The T cell receptor beta chain described here comes from a study of blood T cell repertoires in COVID-19. Data came from immunoSEQ multiplex PCR; TCRdb stores just in-frame clones and leaves some out. The sample consists of about 83,000 clones, around 80% of them appearing once. This clone was seen a handful of times. CDR1 SGHDT and CDR2 YYEEEE come from the germline V gene. V gave up 4 bases and J gave up 3 bases; unmatched junction bases: 6. This CDR3 has 16 residues. Sequenced input: peripheral blood. V is TRBV5-6 and J is TRBJ2-2; 10 bases match TRBD1. This clonotype originated in a woman older than 75 with acute or convalescent COVID-19. CDR3 in amino acids: CASSPPGTGDTGELFF. The CDR3 DNA follows: TGTGCCAGCAGCCCGCCGGGGACAGGGGACACCGGGGAGCTGTTTTTT. Complete variable domain (other parts from reference TRBV5-6 and TRBJ2-2): DAGVTQSPTHLIKTRGQQVTLRCSPKSGHDTVSWYQQALGQGPQFIFQYYEEEERQRGNFPDRFSGHQFPNYSSELNVNALLLGDSALYLCASSPPGTGDTGELFFGEGSRLTVL.